The present entry profiles one T cell receptor beta chain with its context. Measured with immunoSEQ multiplex PCR; TCRdb has only the in-frame clones, and not every one. The table lists roughly 150,000 clones, more than 65% of them singletons. The sample comes from a study of blood T cell repertoires in COVID-19. Study-wide context: COVID-19 samples collected from the United States, Italy and Spain covered acute and convalescent phases. PBMCs, B-cell-depleted T cells, or T cells provided the cDNA or gDNA that made up the material.

Germline V gene lookup returns CDR1 SGHRS and CDR2 YFSETQ. The CDR3 length is 14 residues. Deletions cut 2 bases from V and 4 bases from J, with 12 bases between. The gene calls are TRBV5-1 and TRBJ1-1; D gene uncertain. The material sequenced was peripheral blood. The source of this sequence is a woman at least 80 years old with active or convalescent COVID-19. CDR3 amino acids: CASSLEREGTEAFF. The CDR3 DNA is TGCGCCAGCAGCTTAGAAAGAGAGGGCACTGAAGCTTTCTTT.